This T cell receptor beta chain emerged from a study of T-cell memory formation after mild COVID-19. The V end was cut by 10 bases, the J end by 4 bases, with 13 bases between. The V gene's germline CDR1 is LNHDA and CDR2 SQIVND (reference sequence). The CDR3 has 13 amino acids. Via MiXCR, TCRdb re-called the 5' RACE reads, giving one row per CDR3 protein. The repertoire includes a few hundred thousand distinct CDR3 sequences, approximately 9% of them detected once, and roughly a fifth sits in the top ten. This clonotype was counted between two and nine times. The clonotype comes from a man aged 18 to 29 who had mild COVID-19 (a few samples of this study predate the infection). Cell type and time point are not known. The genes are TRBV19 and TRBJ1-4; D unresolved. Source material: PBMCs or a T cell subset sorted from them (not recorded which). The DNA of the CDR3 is TGTGCCACCTCTCCCAGGAATAATGAAAAACTGTTTTTT. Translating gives CATSPRNNEKLFF.